The 18 T cell receptor beta chains given below trace back to one sample, sequenced in a study of CD8 T cells in ankylosing spondylitis. Study conclusions and caveats: In ankylosing spondylitis blood, a motif of eight highly homologous TCR beta variants appeared characteristic.

Using its own MiXCR run on the 5' RACE reads, TCRdb lists one record per CDR3 protein. The table has 500,000 or so distinct CDR3 sequences, over 4% seen once. Which antigens these TCRs recognize remains unknown. The sequenced sample consisted of blood, either unsorted or a sorted T cell fraction (not recorded which). The receptors were sampled from a male donor with ankylosing spondylitis.

This clonotype was observed at least ten times. The chain uses TRBV27 and TRBJ2-1; 10 nucleotides agree with TRBD1. The CDR3 sequence is 15 residues long. The germline CDR1 and CDR2 sequences are MNHEY and SMNVEV (reference sequence). J gave up 5 bases and V 2 bases, and 3 bases lay outside the gene matches. The CDR3 here is CASSLRDRGHNEQFF. CDR3 sequence (DNA): TGTGCCAGCAGTTTACGGGACAGGGGACACAATGAGCAGTTCTTC.

The sample holds many counts of this clonotype. The chain combines TRBV20-1 with TRBJ2-3, with D uncertain. The germline V gene has CDR1 DFQATT and CDR2 SNEGSKA (reference sequence). CDR3 length: 16 residues. V gave up 6 bases and J gave up 0 bases, with 19 bases separating them. As DNA, the CDR3 is TGCAGTGCGACCGGTCCAGTGAGGTCTAGCACAGATACGCAGTATTTT. Translating it yields CSATGPVRSSTDTQYF.

This clonotype was counted at least ten times. The CDR3 loop reads CASSQIGIRGTEAFF. As DNA, the CDR3 is TGTGCCAGCAGCCAAATTGGGATAAGGGGCACTGAAGCTTTCTTT. The chain has TRBV14 and TRBJ1-1; D may be TRBD1 (5 bases). CDR1 and CDR2 from the germline V gene are SGHDN and FVKESK. Trimming cost V 2 bases and J 4 bases, with 14 bases left between them. CDR3 length: 15 amino acids.

The genes are TRBV7-9 and TRBJ1-1; 7 positions agree with TRBD1. With 4 bases clipped from V and 6 bases from J, the junction kept 8 bases outside the gene matches. Germline loops: CDR1 SEHNR, CDR2 FQNEAQ (reference sequence). This CDR3 is built from 14 residues. CDR3 bases: TGTGCCAGCAGCTCTAGGGGGGGACAGTCTGAAGCTTTCTTT. It encodes CASSSRGGQSEAFF.

This clonotype appeared a few times. The genes are TRBV20-1 and TRBJ2-7; 7 nucleotides match TRBD2. This CDR3 has 14 residues. The germline CDR1 and CDR2 sequences are DFQATT and SNEGSKA (reference sequence). V was clipped by 4 bases and J by 3 bases; unmatched bases: 9. The CDR3 nucleotides are TGCAGTGCTAAAAAGTCTGGGAGGGTCTACGAGCAGTACTTC. Translating it yields CSAKKSGRVYEQYF.

This clonotype was picked up one time. The conserved phenylalanine or tryptophan normally closing the CDR3 is absent here, so this likely arose from a read error. The chain has TRBV6-2 or TRBV6-3 and TRBJ2-7, with D perhaps TRBD2 (6 bases). Per germline, CDR1 MNHEY and CDR2 SVGEGT. The V gene lost 6 bases and the J gene lost 0 bases, with 12 bases spanning the gap. The CDR3 is 14 residues long. The CDR3 here is CASSLAGSSYEQYL. DNA for the CDR3: TGTGCCAGCAGCCTGGCGGGGAGCTCCTACGAGCAGTACCTC.

This clonotype was seen many times. This chain joins TRBV29-1 and TRBJ2-7, with D possibly being TRBD2 (5 bases). Germline V gives CDR1 SQVTM, CDR2 ANQGSEA. The CDR3 is 12 residues long. V was shortened by 4 bases and J by 3 bases, with 10 bases between the two germline ends. CDR3 sequence reads: CSVGGGLYEQYF. CDR3 sequence (DNA): TGCAGCGTTGGAGGAGGTCTCTACGAGCAGTACTTC.

At least ten counts were recorded for this clonotype. CDR3 sequence: CASSFLAGGGYF. The CDR3 region has the DNA TGTGCCAGCAGCTTCCTCGCGGGAGGGGGGTACTTC. This sequence joins TRBV7-9 and TRBJ2-7; 9 bases fit TRBD2. V trimming: 3 bases; J trimming: 12 bases; junction bases outside the gene matches: 6. This CDR3 is 12 amino acids long. CDR1 and CDR2 (germline): SEHNR, FQNEAQ (reference sequence).

This clonotype has a count of ten or more. This chain links TRBV20-1 with TRBJ1-1; a possible D gene is TRBD1 (6 bases). V lost 3 bases and J 3 bases, leaving 11 bases between the germline ends. CDR3 length equals 13 residues. Germline V gene sequence: CDR1 DFQATT, CDR2 SNEGSKA (reference sequence). The DNA for the CDR3 is TGCAGTGCTAGGAGGGGGGAGTACACTGAAGCTTTCTTT. Translated: CSARRGEYTEAFF.

The chain links TRBV24-1 to TRBJ2-3; D possibly corresponds to TRBD2 (6 bases). The germline CDR1 and CDR2 sequences are KGHDR and SFDVKD. Trimming shortened V by 4 bases and J by 2 bases, and 12 bases separated the two germline ends. The CDR3 contains 15 residues. CDR3 sequence: CATSEAGGPTDTQYF. CDR3 sequence (DNA): TGTGCCACCAGTGAGGCCGGGGGACCCACAGATACGCAGTATTTT.

This clonotype came up many times. The gene calls are TRBV7-8 and TRBJ2-2; perhaps TRBD2 as D (6 bases). CDR1 SGHVS and CDR2 FQNEAQ come from the germline V gene. V gave up 2 bases and J gave up 4 bases, with 11 bases separating them. This CDR3 region has 15 residues. The chain's CDR3 is CASSLTPLATGELFF. In DNA, the CDR3 is TGTGCCAGCAGCTTAACCCCACTAGCCACCGGGGAGCTGTTTTTT.

The gene calls are TRBV11-2 and TRBJ1-2; a possible D gene is TRBD1 (5 bases). V was cut by 0 bases and J by 8 bases, with 13 bases left in between. In germline, CDR1 is SGHAT, CDR2 FQNNGV. CDR3 length: 14 residues. CDR3 sequence: CASSLDTGVDGYTF. In DNA form, the CDR3 reads TGTGCCAGCAGCTTAGACACGGGGGTCGACGGCTACACCTTC. The full variable domain, rest sourced from reference TRBV11-2 and TRBJ1-2, is EAGVAQSPRYKIIEKRQSVAFWCNPISGHATLYWYQQILGQGPKLLIQFQNNGVVDDSQLPKDRFSAERLKGVDSTLKIQPAKLEDSAVYLCASSLDTGVDGYTFGSGTRLTVV.

This clonotype was seen many times. V usage is TRBV15 and J usage is TRBJ2-5; D remains ambiguous. CDR1 and CDR2 from the germline V gene are LNHNV and YYDKDF (reference sequence). Trimming shortened V by 3 bases and J by 13 bases, and 15 bases separated the two germline ends. This CDR3 region has 12 residues. The CDR3 is CATSSTSAEPYF. The CDR3 DNA reads TGTGCCACCAGCAGTACCTCGGCAGAACCGTACTTC.

The table lists this clonotype with many counts. This chain uses TRBV20-1 with TRBJ1-5; D gene uncertain. This CDR3 has 13 residues. Germline V gene data show CDR1 as DFQATT and CDR2 as SNEGSKA (reference sequence). V gave up 4 bases and J gave up 0 bases, with 7 bases separating them. As DNA, the CDR3 is TGCAGTGCTAAGACGGATAGCAATCAGCCCCAGCATTTT. Its translation: CSAKTDSNQPQHF.

In this sample, this clonotype turned up many times. The chain employs TRBV10-3 and TRBJ2-3; TRBD1 might be the D (5 bases). Germline V gene data show CDR1 as ENHRY and CDR2 as SYGVKD. Trimming left V 6 bases short and J 2 bases short, with 9 bases between. This CDR3 region has 13 residues. CDR3 nucleotides: TGTGCCATCAGACGACAGAACACAGATACGCAGTATTTT. Translating it yields CAIRRQNTDTQYF.

This clonotype was seen ten or more times. This chain connects TRBV9 to TRBJ1-4, with TRBD1 matching 7 bases. Germline CDR1 SGDLS, CDR2 YYNGEE. V trimming: 0 bases; J trimming: 6 bases; junction bases outside the gene matches: 5. The length of the CDR3 is 15 residues. The CDR3 coding sequence is TGTGCCAGCAGCGTAGCGACAGGGAGGGATGAAAAACTGTTTTTT. This encodes CASSVATGRDEKLFF. The full variable domain, rest sourced from reference TRBV9 and TRBJ1-4, is DSGVTQTPKHLITATGQRVTLRCSPRSGDLSVYWYQQSLDQGLQFLIQYYNGEERAKGNILERFSAQQFPDLHSELNLSSLELGDSALYFCASSVATGRDEKLFFGSGTQLSVL.

This clonotype was seen many times. The rearrangement joins TRBV11-1 to TRBJ1-1; the match to TRBD1 covers 7 bases. The CDR3 runs to 15 residues. Trimming cost V 0 bases and J 5 bases; bases outside gene matches: 6. Germline CDR1 reads SGHAT; CDR2 reads FQDESV (reference sequence). CDR3 bases: TGTGCCAGCAGCTTAGCCACAGGGGTTTCGACTGAAGCTTTCTTT. Its protein is CASSLATGVSTEAFF. Filled out from reference TRBV11-1 and TRBJ1-1, the complete variable domain reads EAEVAQSPRYKITEKSQAVAFWCDPISGHATLYWYRQILGQGPELLVQFQDESVVDDSQLPKDRFSAERLKGVDSTLKIQPAELGDSAMYLCASSLATGVSTEAFFGQGTRLTVV.

This clonotype was recorded a few times. This sequence joins TRBV7-9 and TRBJ2-7, with D possibly TRBD1 on 6 matching bases. V shed 5 bases and J shed 7 bases, with 12 bases lying between them. Germline lookup yields CDR1 SEHNR and CDR2 FQNEAQ (reference sequence). The CDR3 consists of 12 residues. This CDR3 reads CASSTHREEQYF. CDR3 nucleotides: TGTGCCAGCAGCACCCACAGGGAAGAGCAGTACTTC.